This TCR beta chain was found in a study of cytomegalovirus exposure and HLA in healthy donors. This clone was observed a handful of times. Its antigen remains unidentified. Germline V lookup: CDR1 GTSNPN, CDR2 SVGIG (reference sequence). V shed 5 bases and J shed 10 bases, with 14 bases lying between them. The CDR3 sequence is 11 residues long. Study-wide results and limits: In a later analysis, HLA-associated beta chains showed higher expansion and lower generation probabilities than comparable chains. In vitro experiments confirmed that three CMV-associated chains were specific for CMV antigens. About 87% or about 30% of the time was how often most TCR beta V segments were productive, according to an earlier analysis.

The study ran its PCR with 60 Vbeta and 13 Jbeta primers. Profiling relied on immunoSEQ multiplex PCR, and the TCRdb table lists in-frame clones only, not all of them. The sample yields around 160,000 clones, 75% seen once. The receptor was derived from a middle-aged woman in good health and CMV-seropositive. Input material: PBMCs. The chain joins TRBV30 to TRBJ1-1, with a weak D call TRBD1 (6 bases). In DNA form, the CDR3 reads TGTGCCTGGGGACCCCAGACAGGAGCTTTCTTT. Its translation is CAWGPQTGAFF.